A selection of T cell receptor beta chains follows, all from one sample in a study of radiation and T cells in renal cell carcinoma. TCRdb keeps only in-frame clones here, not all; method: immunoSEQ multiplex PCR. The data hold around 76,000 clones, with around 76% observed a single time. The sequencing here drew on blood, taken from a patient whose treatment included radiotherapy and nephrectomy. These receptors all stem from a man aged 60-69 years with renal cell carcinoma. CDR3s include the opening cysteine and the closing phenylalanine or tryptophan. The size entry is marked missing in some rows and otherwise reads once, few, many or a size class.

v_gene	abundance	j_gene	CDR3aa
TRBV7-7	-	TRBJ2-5	CASSLGGTEQETQYF
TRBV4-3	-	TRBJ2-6	CASSQVYRGGLAGANVLTF
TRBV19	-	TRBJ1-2	CASSMGQYYGYTF
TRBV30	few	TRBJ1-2	CAWSLWGQGARNYGYTF
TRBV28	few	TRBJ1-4	CASSFSYRHVPPRKLFF
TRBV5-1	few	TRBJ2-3	CASSRGESSTDTQYF
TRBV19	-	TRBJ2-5	CASSPGGSFLETQYF
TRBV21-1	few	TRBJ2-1	CASSKEGTYNEQFF
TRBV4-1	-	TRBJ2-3	CASSPARTNHPFTDTQYF
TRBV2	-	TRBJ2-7	CASSRARGQPNEQYF
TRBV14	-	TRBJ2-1	CASSQGVGAGLFNEQFF
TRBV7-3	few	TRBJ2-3	CASSLIGSTDTQYF
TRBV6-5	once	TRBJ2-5	CATTGAGGQETQYF
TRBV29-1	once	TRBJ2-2	CSAAISGFRNTGELFF
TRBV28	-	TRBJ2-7	CASSPAGTGFRGRADEQYF
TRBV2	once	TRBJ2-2	CASLRRQGQNTGELFF
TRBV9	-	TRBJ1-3	CASSVAGSSGNTIYF
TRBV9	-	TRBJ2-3	CASSGRSPEVSDTQYF
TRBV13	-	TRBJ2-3	CASSSPVESTDTQYF
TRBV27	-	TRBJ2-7	CASSLRRGQGNEQYF
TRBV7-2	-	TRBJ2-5	CASSLAGAGETQYF
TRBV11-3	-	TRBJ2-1	CASSLDGAGTSYNEQFF
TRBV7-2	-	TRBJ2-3	CASSPYTDTQYF
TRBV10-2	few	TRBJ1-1	CASSVAGPTEAFF
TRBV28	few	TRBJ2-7	CASGTASYEQYF
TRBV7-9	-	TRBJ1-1	CASSPTGGLDTEAFF
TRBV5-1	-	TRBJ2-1	CASSLGLAGSSYNEQFF
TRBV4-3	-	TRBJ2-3	CASSQENRGGDTQYF
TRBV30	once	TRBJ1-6	CAWSISPPKNSPLHF
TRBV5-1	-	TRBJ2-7	CASRRTASYEQYF
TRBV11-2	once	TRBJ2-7	CASSLARQGQQYF
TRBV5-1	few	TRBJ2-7	CASSRRIPGQDPYEQYF
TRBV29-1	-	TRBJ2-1	CSVVTSGSYNEQFF
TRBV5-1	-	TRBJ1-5	CASSPGQGMDQPQHF
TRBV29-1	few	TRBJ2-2	CSAQQGFTNTGELFF
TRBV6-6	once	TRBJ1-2	CASSYIQGWANYGYTF
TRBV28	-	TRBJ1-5	CASSWPGDQPQHF
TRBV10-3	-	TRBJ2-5	CATRNRDIEETQYF
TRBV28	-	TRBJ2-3	CASKIAGSPQYF
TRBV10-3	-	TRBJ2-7	CAIGKGIYEQYF
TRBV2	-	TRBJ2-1	CASSVGGGTYNEQFF
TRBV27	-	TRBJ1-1	CASSLYWGGTEAFF
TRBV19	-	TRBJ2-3	CASSLGQGTDTQYF
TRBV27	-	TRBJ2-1	CASSLSGYEQFF
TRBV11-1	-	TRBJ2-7	CASSPTGYEQYF
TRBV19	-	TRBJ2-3	CASSMAPFAGGADTQYF
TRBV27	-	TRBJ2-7	CASGRPGIYEQYF
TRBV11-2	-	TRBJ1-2	CASSLDHRQGPYGYTF
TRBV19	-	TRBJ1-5	CASSKPRGQGGDQPQHF
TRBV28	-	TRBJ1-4	CASSLWGGGNNEKLFF
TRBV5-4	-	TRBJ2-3	CASSLGGRVTDTQYF
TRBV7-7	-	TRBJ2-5	CASSPTGITETQYF
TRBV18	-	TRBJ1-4	CASSPQGKSNEKLFF
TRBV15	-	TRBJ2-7	CATSDRDRGYEQYF
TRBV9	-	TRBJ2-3	CASSAEGDTQYF
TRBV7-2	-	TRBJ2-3	CASSFTTGSTDTQYF
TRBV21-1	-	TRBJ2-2	CASSKEDRAASFDTGELFF
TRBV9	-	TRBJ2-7	CASSVAAGPYEQYF